A selection of T cell receptor beta chains follows, all from one sample in a study of beta chain features in type 1 diabetes. This table comes from immunoSEQ multiplex PCR, and its TCRdb copy is limited to in-frame clones, with some not included. The sample holds under 500,000 clones, over 25% seen once. The sequencing sample was made of naive CD4+ T cells from blood. The source of these receptors is a man in his late teens or twenties in good health. CDR3s include the opening cysteine and the closing phenylalanine or tryptophan. Each record gives: CDR3 DNA, CDR3 protein, J gene, D gene, clone size, V gene. The D gene is left open where the match is weak. For some rows the clone size is stated as once, few or many, or as a class when expanded; others skip it.

TGTGCCAGCACGACAGCAGCCTACAATGAGCAGTTCTTC | CASTTAAYNEQFF | TRBJ2-1 | . | . | TRBV9
TGCGCCAGCAGCTTAGAGCGGGGCGTCTACAATGAGCAGTTCTTC | CASSLERGVYNEQFF | TRBJ2-1 | TRBD2 | . | TRBV5-1
TGTGCCAGCAGTCGCCCTGACAGGGTCTACGAGCAGTACTTC | CASSRPDRVYEQYF | TRBJ2-7 | TRBD1 | . | TRBV28
TGTGCCAGCAGTGAACTAGCGGGAGAAGAGACCCAGTACTTC | CASSELAGEETQYF | TRBJ2-5 | TRBD2 | few | TRBV2
TGTGCCAGCAGCTTAGCACTAGCGGGGGTCTACAATGAGCAGTTCTTC | CASSLALAGVYNEQFF | TRBJ2-1 | TRBD2 | few | TRBV11-2
TGTGCCTGGACCCATGCCTGGGGGGCAGGGGACACTGAAGCTTTCTTT | CAWTHAWGAGDTEAFF | TRBJ1-1 | . | . | TRBV30
TGTGCCACCAGCAGACCCATCGGGGGTTTCGGAGCCTACAATGAGCAGTTCTTC | CATSRPIGGFGAYNEQFF | TRBJ2-1 | . | . | TRBV15
TGTGCCTGGAGTGTGGACAGGGGTAGCAATCAGCCCCAGCATTTT | CAWSVDRGSNQPQHF | TRBJ1-5 | TRBD1 | few | TRBV30
TGTGCCAGCAGCTTAAGCTCAGGGAGCAATCAGCCCCAGCATTTT | CASSLSSGSNQPQHF | TRBJ1-5 | . | . | TRBV7-2
TGCGCCAGCAGCAGGGGACAGCCTTTCTACAATGAGCAGTTCTTC | CASSRGQPFYNEQFF | TRBJ2-1 | TRBD1 | . | TRBV5-1
TGTGCCTGGATGGTAGGGGGAGCCTCCTACGAGCAGTACTTC | CAWMVGGASYEQYF | TRBJ2-7 | . | . | TRBV30
TGTGCCAGCTCACCACCGGGTTGGGATGAGCAGTACTTC | CASSPPGWDEQYF | TRBJ2-7 | . | . | TRBV18
TGCAGCGTTGCTTACAGCCGGTATGAAAAACTGTTTTTT | CSVAYSRYEKLFF | TRBJ1-4 | . | . | TRBV29-1
TGTGCCAGCTCTTACGGGGCGAGGGATACGCAGTATTTT | CASSYGARDTQYF | TRBJ2-3 | . | . | TRBV18
TGCAGCGTTGTCGGGAGGGGATGGGGAGAGCAGTTCTTC | CSVVGRGWGEQFF | TRBJ2-1 | TRBD2 | few | TRBV29-1
TGTGCCAGCAGTCTGGACTCCTACAATGAGCAGTTCTTC | CASSLDSYNEQFF | TRBJ2-1 | . | few | TRBV6-5
TGTGCCAGCAGCTTATCAGGGATCACCGGGGAGCTGTTTTTT | CASSLSGITGELFF | TRBJ2-2 | . | few | TRBV7-9
TGTGCCTGGAGTCTAGCGGGAGGGCCGGGTGAGCAGTACTTC | CAWSLAGGPGEQYF | TRBJ2-7 | TRBD2 | . | TRBV30
TGTGCCAGCAGTTCCGGGACTAGCGGGACTCATGAGCAGTTCTTC | CASSSGTSGTHEQFF | TRBJ2-1 | TRBD2 | few | TRBV2
TGTGCCAGCAGCCCTCGGGGAGGGACGGACACTGAAGCTTTCTTT | CASSPRGGTDTEAFF | TRBJ1-1 | . | . | TRBV9
TGCAGCGCGCACCGGGACAGGGGAACAGATACGCAGTATTTT | CSAHRDRGTDTQYF | TRBJ2-3 | TRBD1 | few | TRBV29-1
TGTGCCAGCAGCTTCGACCGGGACTTTTCTGGCTACGAGCAGTACTTC | CASSFDRDFSGYEQYF | TRBJ2-7 | . | . | TRBV7-9
TGTGCCTGGGGTACAGGGTGGGAGACCCAGTACTTC | CAWGTGWETQYF | TRBJ2-5 | . | . | TRBV30
TGTGCCAGCAGTGAACGACGGGTAATCGATTCGGGCACAGATACGCAGTATTTT | CASSERRVIDSGTDTQYF | TRBJ2-3 | . | . | TRBV25-1
TGTGCCTGGGCGACAGGGGCGTCCTACGAGCAGTACTTC | CAWATGASYEQYF | TRBJ2-7 | TRBD1 | few | TRBV30
TGTGCCAGCAGCTCCGGGGACATTCAGTACTTC | CASSSGDIQYF | TRBJ2-4 | . | few | TRBV5-6
TGTGCCTGGAGTCAAGACAGGTACACCGGGGAGCTGTTTTTT | CAWSQDRYTGELFF | TRBJ2-2 | . | . | TRBV30
TGTGCCAGCAGCTTAGATCTGGCTAGCGGGACGGGAGGGACCCAGTACTTC | CASSLDLASGTGGTQYF | TRBJ2-5 | TRBD2 | . | TRBV7-2
TGTGCCAGCAGAGATGGACTCTACACCGGGGAGCTGTTTTTT | CASRDGLYTGELFF | TRBJ2-2 | . | few | TRBV11-1
TGTGCCAGCAGCTCGACAGTTGGGGACCTTTGGAGCAACGAGCAGTACTTC | CASSSTVGDLWSNEQYF | TRBJ2-7 | . | few | TRBV7-9
TGTGCCATCAGGGAAGGAGCGGAGGTTTACAATGAGCAGTTCTTC | CAIREGAEVYNEQFF | TRBJ2-1 | . | few | TRBV10-3
TGTGCCAGCAGCCAGACTAGCGCCCAAGAGACCCAGTACTTC | CASSQTSAQETQYF | TRBJ2-5 | TRBD2 | . | TRBV7-2
TGTGCCAGCTCAGACCGCTCTGGGGCCAACGTCCTGACTTTC | CASSDRSGANVLTF | TRBJ2-6 | . | . | TRBV18
TGTGCCAGCAGCTTAGGTCAGGGCAGCAATCAGCCCCAGCATTTT | CASSLGQGSNQPQHF | TRBJ1-5 | . | . | TRBV7-2
TGTGCCATCAGAGGAGCGGTGACCCAGTACTTC | CAIRGAVTQYF | TRBJ2-5 | . | few | TRBV19
TGTGCCAGCAGAGGACTAGCGGGGCAAGAGACCCAGTACTTC | CASRGLAGQETQYF | TRBJ2-5 | TRBD2 | few | TRBV6-1
TGTGCCTGGAGTGTACAGGGCGGCTCTGGGGCCAACGTCCTGACTTTC | CAWSVQGGSGANVLTF | TRBJ2-6 | . | . | TRBV30
TGCAGTGCTAGCGACGATACGCAGTATTTT | CSASDDTQYF | TRBJ2-3 | . | . | TRBV20-1
TGCGCCAGCAGCCAGCTAGCGACAGACTCCTACGAGCAGTACTTC | CASSQLATDSYEQYF | TRBJ2-7 | . | . | TRBV4-3
TGTGCCAGCAGCTTACGGCGGCCAGGCTCGCAGTATTTT | CASSLRRPGSQYF | TRBJ2-3 | . | . | TRBV11-1
TGCAGCGTTGCCCCCAGCTCCTACGAGCAGTACTTC | CSVAPSSYEQYF | TRBJ2-7 | . | few | TRBV29-1
TGTGCCAGCAGCTCCTGGTGGAACTATGGCTACACCTTC | CASSSWWNYGYTF | TRBJ1-2 | . | . | TRBV7-6
TGTGCCAGCTCCCAAGTGGATGAGCAGTTCTTC | CASSQVDEQFF | TRBJ2-1 | . | . | TRBV18
TGTGCCATCAGTGAGTCTAGCGGGAGAACGAATGAGCAGTTCTTC | CAISESSGRTNEQFF | TRBJ2-1 | TRBD2 | . | TRBV10-3
TGTGCCTGGACCCAAGGTCGCAGCTACACTGAAGCTTTCTTT | CAWTQGRSYTEAFF | TRBJ1-1 | . | few | TRBV30
TGTGCCAGCAGCCAAATGGTTAGCGGGACCTACGAGCAGTACTTC | CASSQMVSGTYEQYF | TRBJ2-7 | TRBD2 | . | TRBV14